This T cell receptor beta chain came from a study of blood T cells in healthy people across ages (dated by TCRdb to the mid-2010s). With respect to the entire study: In model experiments, roughly one uniquely barcoded TCR beta cDNA molecule per two T cells was captured by template switching. To track age-related changes in TCR beta repertoire diversity, the study relied on deep sequencing normalized with unique cDNA molecular identifiers. The study analyzed two additional independent replicas of 1 million unique cDNA reads from the same blood draw for two donors, one aged 18 to 30 and one aged 80 or older. To avoid experimental bias, donors of different ages were spread randomly across the sequencing lanes. Four age groups were formed from the donors: young (average about 17 years), middle-aged (just under 40), aged (62) and long-lived (approximately 80).

Comment on this clonotype: This clone's antigen is unknown. A clone one base away is much larger, so this may be a read error.

Library generation was performed with 5' RACE. Sequenced using an Illumina HiSeq 2500. A second roughly 7 to 11 cycle PCR used a sample-barcoded 5' primer and a J-beta primer mix. A unique molecular identifier was introduced onto each TCR beta cDNA molecule by a template-switch 5' adaptor carrying 12 random nucleotides. At least 2.5 million CDR3-containing paired-end reads were obtained from each sample. First-strand cDNA was synthesized from all RNA with the Mint cDNA synthesis kit, primed by a TRBC-specific oligonucleotide. All cDNA was treated with uracil-DNA glycosylase and then went through a first 18-cycle PCR with the universal primers M1SS and BC2_uni_R. The study's own analysis went as follows. Normalization of each sample was performed by random selection of 1 million high-quality reads, each carrying a distinct molecular identifier. Instead of being binned into consensus sequences, reads that shared molecular identifiers were thrown out. MiTCR, set to a Q25 quality threshold and the strictest error-elimination algorithm, was used for CDR3 identification, clonotype clustering and error correction. A nonparametric unseen species model using Euler transformation provided a lower-bound estimate of total TCR beta diversity. TCRdb trimmed the raw reads at Q25, called clones with MiXCR and kept productive beta chains. Rows are unified per CDR3 protein, each entry keeping the most common DNA and genes. Here the V and J calls rest on TCRdb's processing, not on the authors' analysis. The sample table holds about 380,000 distinct CDR3 sequences, of which roughly half were seen once. The ten top clones hold 45% to 60% of the sample.

The CDR3 sequence holds 12 residues, the cysteine and phenylalanine included. CDR3 DNA only is kept here, 36 bases in frame from base 1. CDR1 SGHTA and CDR2 FQGTGA are derived from the germline V gene. Donors were 40 or so systemically healthy Caucasian individuals from Russia aged roughly 6 to 90 years. Around 10 milliliters of peripheral blood were collected from each donor into EDTA-treated Vacutainer tubes. Ficoll-Paque density-gradient centrifugation was used to isolate PBMCs, with at least 6.5 million obtained per sample. Trizol reagent was used to extract total RNA from PBMCs, with at least 5.5 micrograms per sample. The percentages of naive CD45RAhigh/CD27high T cells were determined by flow cytometry on a PBMC aliquot from every donor. Study-wide findings and limitations: The long-lived group showed more naive CD4+ T cells, fewer expanded clones and increased TCR diversity than the aged group, suggesting age selection. Donor CMV infection status was unknown, potentially confounding age-related changes in expanded clonotypes. Because profiling used bulk unsorted PBMCs, naive and antigen-experienced compartments could not be compared conclusively. Observed TCR beta diversity per million T cells fell roughly linearly with age, and a significant reduction was already apparent by age approximately 41. There was a strong correlation between observed TCR beta diversity and the percentage of naive T cells measured by flow cytometry. Estimates of total diversity based on one million sequenced T cells were considered lower bounds and underestimates.

The clonotype comes from a man in his sixties in good health. Sequenced: blood. The chain was built from TRBV7-3 and TRBJ2-1; the D gene is perhaps TRBD1 or TRBD2, each of them matching over 5 bases. The CDR3 region: CAGSFDSGEQFF. The DNA sequence follows: TGTGCCGGCAGCTTTGACAGCGGTGAGCAGTTCTTC. With the rest looked up from the reference TRBV7-3 and TRBJ2-1 genes rather than sequenced, the full variable domain is GAGVSQTPSNKVTEKGKYVELRCDPISGHTALYWYRQSLGQGPEFLIYFQGTGAADDSGLPNDRFFAVRPEGSVSTLKIQRTERGDSAVYLCAGSFDSGEQFFGPGTRLTVL.